One and the same sample provided the 4 T cell receptor beta chains below, sequenced in a study of blood T cell repertoires in COVID-19. Some clones are missing from TCRdb's copy, which holds only in-frame ones; the method was immunoSEQ multiplex PCR. Here the sample spans tens of thousands of clones, more than 80% being singletons. Sequencing input: peripheral blood. The receptor source for this set is a human donor in a cohort sampled during active COVID-19.

There are a few counts of this clone. V is TRBV7-9 and J is TRBJ2-7; 7 bases align to TRBD1. The germline gives CDR1 SEHNR, CDR2 FQNEAQ (reference sequence). This CDR3 region has 15 residues. J lost 2 bases, V lost 5 bases, and 9 bases had no gene match. CDR3 DNA sequence: TGTGCCAGCAGCACTACAGGGGCCGGGGCCTACGAGCAGTACTTC. It translates to CASSTTGAGAYEQYF.

V is TRBV28 and J is TRBJ1-2; the D is unclear. Deletions cut 3 bases from V and 0 bases from J, with 8 bases between. This CDR3 contains 14 residues. Looked up from germline, CDR1 is MDHEN and CDR2 is SYDVKM. The CDR3 protein is CASSFTATNYGYTF. The CDR3 DNA is TGTGCCAGCAGTTTTACTGCCACTAACTATGGCTACACCTTC.

This chain links TRBV7-8 with TRBJ2-5; 7 nucleotides agree with TRBD2. J gave up 5 bases and V 4 bases, and 7 bases lay outside the gene matches. Germline CDR1 SGHVS, CDR2 FQNEAQ. The CDR3 is 14 residues long. Written as DNA, the CDR3 is TGTGCCAGCAGCTCTACGCCGGGGGGTGAGACCCAGTACTTC. It specifies CASSSTPGGETQYF.

The chain links TRBV4-2 to TRBJ2-3, with D tentatively TRBD1 (5 bases). V gave up 4 bases and J gave up 1 base, with 24 bases separating them. The CDR3 runs 19 residues. Germline V gene lookup returns CDR1 LGHNA and CDR2 YNFKEQ. In nucleotides, the CDR3 is TGTGCCAGCAGCCGGCGCTCTACCAGTAGGGGCGAGGGCACAGATACGCAGTATTTT. This gives the protein CASSRRSTSRGEGTDTQYF.